The 15 T cell receptor beta chains presented below share a single source sample, sequenced in a study of response to subunit inactivated influenza vaccine. MiXCR, applied by TCRdb to the RT-PCR reads, yields one record per CDR3 protein. This sample has 300,000 to 350,000 distinct CDR3 sequences, with approximately 20% found just once. The sample in question was PBMCs from blood, obtained approximately 20 months after vaccination. These receptors were taken from a man in his fifties or sixties who received an inactivated influenza vaccine.

This clonotype was detected many times. The genes are TRBV29-1 and TRBJ1-4, with TRBD1 matching over 8 bases. Per the germline V gene, CDR1 is SQVTM and CDR2 is ANQGSEA. CDR3 length equals 12 residues. V was clipped by 6 bases and J by 7 bases; unmatched bases: 4. CDR3 nucleotide sequence: TGCAGCGTCTTCGGACAGGGTGAAAAACTGTTTTTT. Translated: CSVFGQGEKLFF.

The rearrangement links TRBV7-2 to TRBJ2-2; D is uncertain. Between the trimmed V and J ends, which lost 5 bases and 6 bases, there was a span of 10 bases. CDR1 and CDR2 from the germline V gene are SGHTA and FQGNSA. The CDR3 is 13 amino acids. DNA for the CDR3: TGTGCCAGCAGCCGTAGATCGGCCGGGGAGCTGTTTTTT. Its translation is CASSRRSAGELFF.

The J gene is TRBJ2-1, the V gene TRBV2; the match to TRBD2 covers 11 bases. Losses at the gene ends were 6 bases for V and 0 bases for J; bases not matched to a gene: 16. The V gene's germline CDR1 is SNHLY and CDR2 FYNNEI. The CDR3 contains 20 residues. The CDR3 region is CASRPPPGLAALPSYNEQFF. In DNA form, the CDR3 reads TGTGCCAGCAGGCCCCCACCGGGACTAGCGGCATTACCCTCCTACAATGAGCAGTTCTTC. The whole variable domain, remainder taken from reference TRBV2 and TRBJ2-1, is EPEVTQTPSHQVTQMGQEVILRCVPISNHLYFYWYRQILGQKVEFLVSFYNNEISEKSEIFDDQFSVERPDGSNFTLKIRSTKLEDSAMYFCASRPPPGLAALPSYNEQFFGPGTRLTVL.

This clonotype was seen a few times. The chain has TRBV6-2 or TRBV6-3 and TRBJ1-2; the D gene is possibly TRBD1 (6 bases). V lost 2 bases and J 4 bases, leaving 14 bases between the germline ends. CDR3 length: 15 amino acids. The germline V gene encodes CDR1 MNHEY and CDR2 SVGEGT. CDR3 DNA sequence: TGTGCCAGCAGTTACCCAGGACAGTCTATCTATGGCTACACCTTC. Encoded protein: CASSYPGQSIYGYTF.

The genes are TRBV20-1 and TRBJ1-6, with 8 bases fitting TRBD1. CDR1 and CDR2 (germline): DFQATT, SNEGSKA (reference sequence). The CDR3 sequence is 14 residues long. V lost 5 bases to trimming and J lost 7 bases; unmatched junction nucleotides: 7. This CDR3 is CSAQTGGGNSPLHF. CDR3 DNA: TGCAGTGCTCAAACAGGGGGTGGCAATTCACCCCTCCACTTT.

Only a few counts were recorded for this clonotype. CDR3 amino acids: CASSLGQVGNYGYTF. The CDR3 coding sequence is TGCGCCAGCAGCTTGGGGCAGGTGGGAAACTATGGCTACACCTTC. The chain couples TRBV5-1 to TRBJ1-2; D not certain. Germline V gene data show CDR1 as SGHRS and CDR2 as YFSETQ. Trimming cost V 0 bases and J 2 bases, with 11 bases left between them. The CDR3 has 15 amino acids. The whole variable domain, filled in from reference TRBV5-1 and TRBJ1-2, reads KAGVTQTPRYLIKTRGQQVTLSCSPISGHRSVSWYQQTPGQGLQFLFEYFSETQRNKGNFPGRFSGRQFSNSRSEMNVSTLELGDSALYLCASSLGQVGNYGYTFGSGTRLTVV.

V gene TRBV4-3 combines with J gene TRBJ2-7, with TRBD1 matching over 7 bases. Looked up from germline, CDR1 is LGHNA and CDR2 is YSLEER. The CDR3 loop spans 16 amino acids. With 0 bases clipped from V and 3 bases from J, the junction kept 8 bases outside the gene matches. CDR3 nucleotides: TGCGCCAGCAGCCAAGACTCCCGGGACAGCAGCTACGAGCAGTACTTC. This codes for CASSQDSRDSSYEQYF.

V usage is TRBV4-1 and J usage is TRBJ2-1, with 8 positions matching TRBD2. CDR1 MGHRA and CDR2 YSYEKL come from the germline V gene. The V and J ends lost 3 bases and 8 bases, in that order; junction bases with no gene match: 12. The CDR3 spans 16 residues. The CDR3 sequence is CASSQFSGKVNYEQFF. In DNA, the CDR3 is TGCGCCAGCAGCCAGTTTAGCGGGAAGGTAAACTATGAGCAGTTCTTC.

The genes are TRBV7-9 and TRBJ1-6; TRBD1 agrees at 8 bases. Germline loops: CDR1 SEHNR, CDR2 FQNEAQ (reference sequence). The CDR3 spans 16 residues. J gave up 8 bases and V 5 bases, and 11 bases lay outside the gene matches. The CDR3 nucleotides read TGTGCCAGCAGCCCAAGCCCGCCAGGGGGCCATTCACCCCTCCACTTT. It encodes CASSPSPPGGHSPLHF.

This clonotype showed up just a few times. The chain is built from TRBV12-3 or TRBV12-4 and TRBJ1-6; weak D call: TRBD1 (6 bases). V was shortened by 5 bases and J by 7 bases, with 12 bases between the two germline ends. CDR3 length equals 14 residues. The CDR3 reads CASSRYRDNSPLHF. DNA of the CDR3: TGTGCCAGCAGTCGATACAGGGACAATTCACCCCTCCACTTT.

The rearrangement links TRBV9 to TRBJ2-1; 8 bases are a match to TRBD2. V lost 1 base, J lost 1 base, and 19 bases stayed unmatched. This CDR3 has 21 amino acids. Germline V lookup: CDR1 SGDLS, CDR2 YYNGEE. The CDR3 spells CASSVPNPGLVGRGSYNEQFF. The DNA for the CDR3 is TGTGCCAGCAGCGTACCAAATCCGGGACTAGTGGGTCGCGGATCCTACAATGAGCAGTTCTTC.

The chain couples TRBV6-2 or TRBV6-3 to TRBJ2-3; no reliable D call. Trimming took off 7 bases at V and 5 bases at J, with 10 bases between the two ends. From germline, CDR1 is MNHEY and CDR2 SVGEGT. The CDR3 runs to 12 residues. The DNA of the CDR3 is TGTGCCAGCACAAGCTCCGTAGATACGCAGTATTTT. It specifies CASTSSVDTQYF.

Only a few counts were recorded for this clonotype. The V call is TRBV7-6, the J call TRBJ1-2; 8 bases align to TRBD1. Germline CDR1 is SGHVS and CDR2 is FNYEAQ. This CDR3 spans 13 amino acids. Losses at the gene ends were 4 bases for V and 5 bases for J; bases not matched to a gene: 3. The CDR3 spells CASSSGQAYGYTF. The CDR3 DNA reads as TGTGCCAGCAGCTCGGGACAGGCTTATGGCTACACCTTC.

This clonotype was counted many times. The J gene is TRBJ1-4, the V gene TRBV25-1, with no clear D. Germline V lookup: CDR1 MGHDK, CDR2 SYGVNS. This CDR3 region has 15 residues. The V end lost 0 bases, the J end lost 4 bases, and 9 bases lay between the germline ends. CDR3 in amino acids: CASSEYPSSNEKLFF. The CDR3 coding sequence is TGTGCCAGCAGTGAATATCCCTCTAGTAATGAAAAACTGTTTTTT.

The chain carries TRBV20-1 and TRBJ2-5; 7 bases match TRBD2. The CDR3 contains 15 residues. The V segment lost 0 bases and the J segment 1 base; nucleotides outside the gene matches: 5. CDR1 and CDR2 (germline): DFQATT, SNEGSKA (reference sequence). The CDR3 sequence is CSAREFGGGQETQYF. The CDR3 bases are TGCAGTGCTAGAGAGTTCGGCGGGGGCCAAGAGACCCAGTACTTC.